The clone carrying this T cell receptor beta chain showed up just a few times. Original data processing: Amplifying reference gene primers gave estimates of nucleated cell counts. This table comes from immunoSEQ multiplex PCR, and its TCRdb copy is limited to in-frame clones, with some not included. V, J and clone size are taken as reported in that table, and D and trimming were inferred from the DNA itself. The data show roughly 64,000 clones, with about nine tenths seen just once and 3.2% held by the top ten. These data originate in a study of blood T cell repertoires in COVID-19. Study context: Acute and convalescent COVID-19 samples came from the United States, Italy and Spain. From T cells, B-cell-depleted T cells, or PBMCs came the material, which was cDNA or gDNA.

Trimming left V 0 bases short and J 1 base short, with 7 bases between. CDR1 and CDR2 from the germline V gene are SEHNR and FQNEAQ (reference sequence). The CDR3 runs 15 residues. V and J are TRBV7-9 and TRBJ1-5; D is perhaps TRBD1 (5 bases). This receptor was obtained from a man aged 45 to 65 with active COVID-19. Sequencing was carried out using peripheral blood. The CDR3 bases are TGTGCCAGCAGCTTAGCCGGGGGAAGCAATCAGCCCCAGCATTTT. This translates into CASSLAGGSNQPQHF.